This T cell receptor beta chain was recovered during a study of cytomegalovirus exposure and HLA in healthy donors. Germline V CDR1 and CDR2: SGHTA, FQGTGA. This CDR3 comprises 15 residues. V lost 5 bases and J lost 3, with 14 bases in between. This clone was seen only a few times. The PCR used 60 Vbeta and 13 Jbeta primers. This table comes from immunoSEQ multiplex PCR, and its TCRdb copy is limited to in-frame clones, with some not included. The sample has approximately 280,000 clones; around 90% are singletons. Sequenced material: PBMCs. This TCR derives from a woman aged 18-30 years in good health and CMV-seronegative. The chain employs TRBV7-3 and TRBJ1-3, with a possible D match to TRBD1 (5 bases). CDR3 region: CASSPQGGFGNTIYF. DNA of the CDR3: TGTGCCAGCAGCCCCCAGGGAGGCTTTGGAAACACCATATATTTT.